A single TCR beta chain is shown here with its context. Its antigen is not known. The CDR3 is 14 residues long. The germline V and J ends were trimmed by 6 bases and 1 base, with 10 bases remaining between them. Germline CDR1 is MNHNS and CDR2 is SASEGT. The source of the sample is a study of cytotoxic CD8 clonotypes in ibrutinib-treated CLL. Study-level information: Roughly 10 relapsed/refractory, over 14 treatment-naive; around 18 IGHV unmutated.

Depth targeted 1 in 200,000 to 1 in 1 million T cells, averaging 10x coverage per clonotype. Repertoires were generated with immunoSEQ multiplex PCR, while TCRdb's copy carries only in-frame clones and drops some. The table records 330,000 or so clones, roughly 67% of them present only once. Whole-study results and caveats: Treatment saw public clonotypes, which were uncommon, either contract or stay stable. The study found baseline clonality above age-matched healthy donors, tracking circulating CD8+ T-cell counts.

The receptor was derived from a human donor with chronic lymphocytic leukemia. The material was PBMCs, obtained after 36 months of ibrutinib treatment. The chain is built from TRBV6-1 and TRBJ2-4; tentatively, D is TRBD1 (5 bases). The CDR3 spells CASRESGAKNIQYF. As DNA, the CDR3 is TGTGCCAGCAGAGAGTCAGGGGCCAAAAACATTCAGTACTTC.